In its sample, the clone carrying this T cell receptor (beta chain) was seen a few times. These data originate in a study of cytomegalovirus exposure and HLA in healthy donors. With 60 Vbeta and 13 Jbeta primers, the PCR was carried out. The assay was immunoSEQ multiplex PCR, and TCRdb's table has in-frame clones only and misses some. The table lists 120,000 to 150,000 clones, around 75% of them singletons. Germline V lookup: CDR1 LNHNV, CDR2 YYDKDF (reference sequence). This CDR3 has 14 amino acids. The germline V and J ends were trimmed by 1 base and 5 bases, with 9 bases remaining between them. The sequenced sample consisted of PBMCs. The receptor comes from a man aged 40-49 years in good health and CMV-seronegative. The chain recombines TRBV15 with TRBJ1-5; no clear D. This CDR3 reads CATSRGGPDQPQHF. CDR3 DNA sequence: TGTGCCACCAGCAGAGGAGGGCCTGATCAGCCCCAGCATTTT.